These T cell receptor beta chains were read from a single sample in a study of T cell changes during pregnancy in multiple sclerosis. Measured with immunoSEQ multiplex PCR; TCRdb has only the in-frame clones, and not every one. The repertoire includes 85,000 to 130,000 clones, less than 95% of them detected once, and approximately 1.5% sits in the top ten. Specimen: peripheral blood, collected before pregnancy. The receptors here all came from a female donor with multiple sclerosis, enrolled in a pregnancy study. Each CDR3 is given with its conserved first and last residue. Fields, in order: J gene, D gene, clone size, V gene, CDR3 DNA, CDR3 protein. D genes are given only for firm matches. Size values are once, few and many counts, or a class for expanded clones, and some rows have none.

J: TRBJ2-5; D: TRBD2; size: NA; V: TRBV9; DNA: TGTGCCAGCGGCGGGTTCCTAGCGGAGCAAGAGACCCAGTACTTC; CDR3: CASGGFLAEQETQYF
J: TRBJ2-3; D: TRBD1; size: NA; V: TRBV28; DNA: TGTGCCAGCAGTTTACCGGGACAGGTGTCTAGCACAGATACGCAGTATTTT; CDR3: CASSLPGQVSSTDTQYF
J: TRBJ2-7; D: TRBD2; size: once; V: TRBV30; DNA: TGTGCCTGGAGTGGGGGTAGCGGGTCCTACGAGCAGTACTTC; CDR3: CAWSGGSGSYEQYF
J: TRBJ1-2; D: NA; size: NA; V: TRBV19; DNA: TGTGCCAGTAGTACCACTTGGACAGCTAACTATGGCTACACCTTC; CDR3: CASSTTWTANYGYTF
J: TRBJ1-1; D: NA; size: NA; V: TRBV12-1; DNA: TGTGCCAGCAGCTTTAGGTCCGGGACAGCCCCAGCTACTAAGATGAACACTGAAGCTTTCTTT; CDR3: CASSFRSGTAPATKMNTEAFF
J: TRBJ2-5; D: NA; size: NA; V: TRBV7-9; DNA: TGTGCCAGCAGCTTAGAAGGCAGGCCGAACGGGACCCAGTACTTC; CDR3: CASSLEGRPNGTQYF
J: TRBJ2-7; D: NA; size: NA; V: TRBV28; DNA: TGTGCCAGCAGTTTCCTCGGGGGCCTAGCGGCCTACGAGCAGTACTTC; CDR3: CASSFLGGLAAYEQYF
J: TRBJ2-5; D: TRBD2; size: NA; V: TRBV7-6; DNA: TGTGCCAGCAGCTCCCGGGGGGAGAGTATTCGGGAGACCCAGTACTTC; CDR3: CASSSRGESIRETQYF
J: TRBJ2-3; D: TRBD2; size: NA; V: TRBV7-8; DNA: TGTGCCAGCAGCTTAGAAAGAAGACTAGCGGGAGGGGCGGATACGCAGTATTTT; CDR3: CASSLERRLAGGADTQYF
J: TRBJ1-5; D: TRBD1; size: NA; V: TRBV6-1; DNA: TGTGCCAGCAGTGAGAAACCCCTAGAGGGGGCTCAGCCCCAGCATTTT; CDR3: CASSEKPLEGAQPQHF
J: TRBJ2-1; D: NA; size: NA; V: TRBV14; DNA: TGTGCCAGCAGCCAAGATTTGCGGAAGCGGCAGTTCTTC; CDR3: CASSQDLRKRQFF
J: TRBJ2-3; D: NA; size: NA; V: TRBV2; DNA: TGTGCCAACAGTGATCGGACAGATACGCAGTATTTT; CDR3: CANSDRTDTQYF
J: TRBJ2-7; D: NA; size: NA; V: TRBV7-9; DNA: TGTGCCAGCAGCGAAACGACAGGTACCCAGCAATCCTACGAGCAGTACTTC; CDR3: CASSETTGTQQSYEQYF
J: TRBJ1-6; D: TRBD1; size: NA; V: TRBV28; DNA: TGTGCCAGCAGCCGAGACAGGGATTCCAATAATTCACCCCTCCACTTT; CDR3: CASSRDRDSNNSPLHF
J: TRBJ2-7; D: TRBD1; size: NA; V: TRBV7-2; DNA: TGTGCCAGCAGCGGTAGGACAGGGGGCACCTACGAGCAGTACTTC; CDR3: CASSGRTGGTYEQYF
J: TRBJ1-2; D: TRBD1; size: NA; V: TRBV5-1; DNA: TGCGCCAGCAGCTTGCCGTCGACAGGGCTCGGCTACACCTTC; CDR3: CASSLPSTGLGYTF
J: TRBJ1-6; D: NA; size: NA; V: TRBV30; DNA: TGTGCCTGGAGCACAGGATGGGCCCCCGGGCCCCTCCACTTT; CDR3: CAWSTGWAPGPLHF
J: TRBJ2-2; D: NA; size: NA; V: TRBV6-5; DNA: TGTGCCAGCAGTTACCTACTTATGCCCACCGGGGAGCTGTTTTTT; CDR3: CASSYLLMPTGELFF
J: TRBJ1-1; D: TRBD1; size: NA; V: TRBV23-1; DNA: TGCGCCAGCAGTCAAGACAAGAGGGGACAGGGGATAATGAACACTGAAGCTTTCTTT; CDR3: CASSQDKRGQGIMNTEAFF
J: TRBJ1-3; D: TRBD1; size: NA; V: TRBV2; DNA: TGTGCCAGCAGTGTTGAGGACAGGCCCGAACGAAACACCATATATTTT; CDR3: CASSVEDRPERNTIYF
J: TRBJ1-2; D: TRBD1; size: NA; V: TRBV7-3; DNA: TGTGCCAGCAGCCCCCAATCAGGGGGCAACTATGGCTACACCTTC; CDR3: CASSPQSGGNYGYTF
J: TRBJ2-7; D: NA; size: few; V: TRBV25-1; DNA: TGTGCCAGCGCCTGGGGGGTACACGAGCAGTACTTC; CDR3: CASAWGVHEQYF
J: TRBJ2-2; D: NA; size: NA; V: TRBV5-1; DNA: TGCGCCAGCAGCGTCAGCGGTGGATCCGGGGAGCTGTTTTTT; CDR3: CASSVSGGSGELFF
J: TRBJ1-2; D: NA; size: few; V: TRBV9; DNA: TGTGCCAGCAGCGCAGCCGCTGGGGGGAGGGATGGCTACACCTTC; CDR3: CASSAAAGGRDGYTF
J: TRBJ1-5; D: TRBD1; size: NA; V: TRBV19; DNA: TGTGCCAGTAGTTCTTGGACAGGGAACGGTCACCATCAGCCCCAGCATTTT; CDR3: CASSSWTGNGHHQPQHF
J: TRBJ1-2; D: NA; size: NA; V: TRBV6-5; DNA: TGTGCCAGCAGTATAGTACAGGGCGCCCTTTCTGGCTACACCTTC; CDR3: CASSIVQGALSGYTF
J: TRBJ2-7; D: TRBD1; size: NA; V: TRBV7-9; DNA: TGTGCCAGCCCACCGGGACAGGGGTCCCACGAGCAGTACTTC; CDR3: CASPPGQGSHEQYF
J: TRBJ1-2; D: TRBD1; size: NA; V: TRBV19; DNA: TGTGCCAGTAGTATGGACAGGGGGCATCGAGCTAACTATGGCTACACCTTC; CDR3: CASSMDRGHRANYGYTF
J: TRBJ1-1; D: NA; size: NA; V: TRBV7-9; DNA: TGTGCCAGCAGCTTAGCGCCGGGATACGAAGCTTTCTTT; CDR3: CASSLAPGYEAFF
J: TRBJ1-1; D: TRBD1; size: NA; V: TRBV18; DNA: TGTGCCAGCTCACCGATACAGGGGGCGGGCACTGAAGCTTTCTTT; CDR3: CASSPIQGAGTEAFF
J: TRBJ1-6; D: TRBD1; size: few; V: TRBV7-9; DNA: TGTGCCAGCAGCTTAGTAAATCTAGGGCAAGGGGGCTCACCCCTCCACTTT; CDR3: CASSLVNLGQGGSPLHF
J: TRBJ2-3; D: TRBD2; size: NA; V: TRBV9; DNA: TGTGCCAGCAGCGTAGGACTAGCGGCCAGAGGGAGTGGCACAGATACGCAGTATTTT; CDR3: CASSVGLAARGSGTDTQYF
J: TRBJ2-3; D: TRBD1; size: NA; V: TRBV11-2; DNA: TGTGCCAGCAGACGTCCCGGGACAGGGTCCCGAACTAGCACAGATACGCAGTATTTT; CDR3: CASRRPGTGSRTSTDTQYF
J: TRBJ1-4; D: TRBD1; size: NA; V: TRBV7-2; DNA: TGTGCCAGCAGCTCCGGACAGGGAGAATATGAAAAACTGTTTTTT; CDR3: CASSSGQGEYEKLFF
J: TRBJ2-1; D: TRBD2; size: NA; V: TRBV7-3; DNA: TGTGCCAGCAGCTTAAATAGCGGGAGCGGAAATGAGCAGTTCTTC; CDR3: CASSLNSGSGNEQFF
J: TRBJ2-3; D: NA; size: NA; V: TRBV5-4; DNA: TGTGCCAGCAGGGGGGACCCCAGGGGATCGGATACGCAGTATTTT; CDR3: CASRGDPRGSDTQYF
J: TRBJ1-6; D: NA; size: NA; V: TRBV2; DNA: TGTGCCAGCACCCCTCTAAAGCGCGGGGGGGGATTTAATTCACCCCTCCACTTT; CDR3: CASTPLKRGGGFNSPLHF
J: TRBJ1-1; D: TRBD1; size: NA; V: TRBV19; DNA: TGTGCCAGTAGTTCGAAGGGACAGGGGGCTCAAACTGAAGCTTTCTTT; CDR3: CASSSKGQGAQTEAFF
J: TRBJ2-7; D: TRBD2; size: NA; V: TRBV5-4; DNA: TGTGCCAGCAGCTTGGGACTAGCGGGAGCCACCGAGCAGTACTTC; CDR3: CASSLGLAGATEQYF
J: TRBJ1-4; D: TRBD1; size: once; V: TRBV15; DNA: TGTGCCACCAGCAGACTCACTCCCCTCGACAGGGCGCTTGAAAAACTGTTTTTT; CDR3: CATSRLTPLDRALEKLFF
J: TRBJ2-1; D: NA; size: NA; V: TRBV7-8; DNA: TGTGCCAGCAGCTTCGGGCGGGCCCTTGTAGATGAGCAGTTCTTC; CDR3: CASSFGRALVDEQFF
J: TRBJ1-6; D: NA; size: once; V: TRBV6-5; DNA: TGTGCCAGCAGTTACCAACTGAGGAATTCACCCCTCCACTTT; CDR3: CASSYQLRNSPLHF
J: TRBJ1-2; D: NA; size: once; V: TRBV5-8; DNA: TGTGCCAGCAGCTCGCGAGCTAACTATGGCTACACCTTC; CDR3: CASSSRANYGYTF
J: TRBJ2-7; D: TRBD2; size: NA; V: TRBV5-6; DNA: TGTGCCAGCAGCAAAACACTAGCGGGAGCGGTGCAGTACTTC; CDR3: CASSKTLAGAVQYF
J: TRBJ2-1; D: TRBD2; size: NA; V: TRBV5-4; DNA: TGTGCCAGCAGCTTGGCGGGGCTAGCGGGATACAATGAGCAGTTCTTC; CDR3: CASSLAGLAGYNEQFF
J: TRBJ2-5; D: NA; size: NA; V: TRBV7-2; DNA: TGTGCCAGCAGCCCCAATGGGGACTCAGAGACCCAGTACTTC; CDR3: CASSPNGDSETQYF
J: TRBJ2-7; D: NA; size: NA; V: TRBV4-3; DNA: TGCGCCAGCAGCCTCGCGAGGGGGGAGGGCGAGCAGTACTTC; CDR3: CASSLARGEGEQYF
J: TRBJ2-7; D: NA; size: once; V: TRBV10-3; DNA: TGTGCCATCAGTGAGTCGTTCGGCGAGCAGTACTTC; CDR3: CAISESFGEQYF
J: TRBJ2-1; D: NA; size: NA; V: TRBV19; DNA: TGTGCCAGTAGACGACCGGGACACTCGAGCTCCTACAATGAGCAGTTCTTC; CDR3: CASRRPGHSSSYNEQFF
J: TRBJ2-1; D: TRBD2; size: NA; V: TRBV4-3; DNA: TGCGCCAGCAGCCAAGATATCGGGGACTACTACAATGAGCAGTTCTTC; CDR3: CASSQDIGDYYNEQFF
J: TRBJ1-4; D: NA; size: NA; V: TRBV28; DNA: TGTGCCAGCAGTTCCCCGAAATTGACAGGACACTATGAAAAACTGTTTTTT; CDR3: CASSSPKLTGHYEKLFF
J: TRBJ1-2; D: NA; size: NA; V: TRBV5-4; DNA: TGTGCCAGCAGCTTGTTAGGCTCGACGGGGGGCTACACCTTC; CDR3: CASSLLGSTGGYTF
J: TRBJ2-2; D: TRBD1; size: NA; V: TRBV7-9; DNA: TGTGCCAGCAGCCCAGGGGGCCCCAGAGGCGGGGAGCTGTTTTTT; CDR3: CASSPGGPRGGELFF
J: TRBJ1-5; D: NA; size: NA; V: TRBV7-3; DNA: TGTGCCAGCAGCTTGGGTCCAGGTCAGCCCCAGCATTTT; CDR3: CASSLGPGQPQHF
J: TRBJ1-5; D: TRBD1; size: NA; V: TRBV4-3; DNA: TGCGCCAGCAGCCAAGATCCCCAGACAGGGAGCAATCAGCCCCAGCATTTT; CDR3: CASSQDPQTGSNQPQHF
J: TRBJ1-5; D: NA; size: NA; V: TRBV28; DNA: TGTGCCAGCAGTTTAAGGGGTTTCGAAGATCAGCCCCAGCATTTT; CDR3: CASSLRGFEDQPQHF
J: TRBJ1-3; D: NA; size: NA; V: TRBV29-1; DNA: TGCAGCGTTTCCCAGGACTCTGGAAACACCATATATTTT; CDR3: CSVSQDSGNTIYF
J: TRBJ1-1; D: TRBD1; size: NA; V: TRBV5-1; DNA: TGCGCCAGCAGCTTGGGGGACAGGCTAAACACTGAAGCTTTCTTT; CDR3: CASSLGDRLNTEAFF
J: TRBJ2-3; D: NA; size: NA; V: TRBV18; DNA: TGTGCCAGCTCACCACCGCTGGCAGCAGATACGCAGTATTTT; CDR3: CASSPPLAADTQYF
J: TRBJ1-2; D: NA; size: NA; V: TRBV7-9; DNA: TGTGCCAGCAGCTTAGCGCAGGGGTCGGACTATGGCTACACCTTC; CDR3: CASSLAQGSDYGYTF